This TCR beta chain was obtained from a study of blood T cell repertoires in COVID-19. Study-level information: Samples representing acute and convalescent COVID-19 were sourced from the United States, Italy and Spain. Sample material is recorded as cDNA or gDNA derived from T cells, B-cell-depleted T cells, or PBMCs.

In the authors' workflow: Nucleated cell counts were estimated from reference gene primer amplification. This table comes from immunoSEQ multiplex PCR, and its TCRdb copy is limited to in-frame clones, with some not included. The V and J calls and clone size were taken over from that table, and D and trimming were inferred from the DNA. The sample consists of tens of thousands of clones, approximately 88% of them appearing once. V gave up 6 bases and J gave up 4 bases, with 12 bases separating them. The CDR3 has 13 residues. The sequence was obtained from an older man with active COVID-19. The chain links TRBV12-3 or TRBV12-4 to TRBJ2-5, with no clear D. The sequencing input was peripheral blood. CDR3 nucleotide sequence: TGTGCCAGCAGCCGGCCCTCAGGAGAGACCCAGTACTTC. This sequence encodes CASSRPSGETQYF.